This T cell receptor (beta chain) was sequenced in a study of human T cells and chemical hapten exposure. Germline values: CDR1 SEHNR, CDR2 FQNEAQ (reference sequence). The CDR3 covers 16 residues. V was clipped by 5 bases and J by 2 bases; unmatched bases: 12. Library preparation tagged each individual cDNA molecule with a unique molecular identifier. MiXCR, applied by TCRdb to the RACE reads, yields one record per CDR3 protein. Of around 380,000 distinct CDR3 sequences in the sample, roughly 5% were seen once. Sample time point: patch test 1, 2 weeks after DPC sensitization. Treatment: therapeutic diphenylcyclopropenone sensitization with weekly scalp DPC. This clonotype appeared a few times.

The sequenced sample was whole blood, obtained in connection with sensitization to the hapten diphenylcyclopropenone (DPC). This clonotype originated in a woman aged 50 to 60 with alopecia areata. Some clones in this sample may be carry-over from other donors' samples. The chain combines TRBV7-9 with TRBJ2-7; 7 positions agree with TRBD2. The CDR3 DNA reads TGTGCCAGCAGCCCGAGGAGGGCAGGGACTACCTACGAGCAGTACTTC. Translating it yields CASSPRRAGTTYEQYF.